These T cell receptor beta chains were read from a single sample in a study of blood T cell repertoires in COVID-19. Using immunoSEQ multiplex PCR, the repertoire was profiled, and TCRdb retains in-frame clones only, with some absent. The sample records roughly 220,000 clones, approximately 83% being singletons. The sequencing sample was made of PBMCs or T cells enriched from blood (not recorded which). The receptors stem from a woman aged 40 to 49 with acute COVID-19. Both conserved end residues are part of each CDR3. Fields, in order: D gene, J gene, V gene, clone size, CDR3 protein, CDR3 DNA. D genes are given only for firm matches. Rows give clone size only sometimes, using once, few, many, or a class for an expanded clone.

-	TRBJ2-7	TRBV4-1	-	CASSQAGGGYEQYF	TGCGCCAGCAGCCAAGCAGGTGGGGGGTACGAGCAGTACTTC
TRBD2	TRBJ2-7	TRBV4-1	few	CASSQDLGGGPSYEQYF	TGCGCCAGCAGCCAAGATCTTGGGGGAGGGCCCTCCTACGAGCAGTACTTC
-	TRBJ1-2	TRBV5-4	-	CASSSLQGRWNYGYTF	TGTGCCAGCAGCTCCCTCCAGGGAAGATGGAACTATGGCTACACCTTC
-	TRBJ1-5	TRBV9	-	CASSVSGQGNQPQHF	TGTGCCAGCAGCGTATCTGGTCAGGGGAATCAGCCCCAGCATTTT
TRBD2	TRBJ2-2	TRBV2	-	CASRREGQAVTGELFF	TGTGCCAGCAGGCGGGAGGGCCAAGCTGTCACCGGGGAGCTGTTTTTT
TRBD2	TRBJ2-2	TRBV29-1	-	CSVGLAGGPGGGELFF	TGCAGCGTTGGCCTAGCGGGAGGCCCGGGCGGCGGGGAGCTGTTTTTT
-	TRBJ1-1	TRBV5-1	once	CASSSDTTNTEAFF	TGCGCCAGCAGCTCGGACACGACGAACACTGAAGCTTTCTTT
-	TRBJ2-1	TRBV14	-	CASGRTFNEQFF	TGTGCCAGCGGGAGGACTTTCAATGAGCAGTTCTTC
-	TRBJ2-1	TRBV4-2	-	CASSQDLLATSSYNEQFF	TGTGCCAGCAGCCAAGATCTCCTAGCGACGAGCTCCTACAATGAGCAGTTCTTC
TRBD1	TRBJ1-2	TRBV6-5	once	CASSYRTGGGDGYTF	TGTGCCAGCAGTTACAGAACAGGGGGCGGCGATGGCTACACCTTC
-	TRBJ2-1	TRBV20-1	-	CSARNEQFF	TGCAGTGCCCGCAATGAGCAGTTCTTC
TRBD1	TRBJ2-1	TRBV7-3	-	CASSPESPRPGGEQFF	TGTGCCAGCAGCCCAGAATCTCCCCGCCCAGGGGGTGAGCAGTTCTTC
-	TRBJ1-5	TRBV7-8	-	CASSYEGRFDQPQHF	TGTGCCAGCAGCTATGAAGGGAGGTTCGATCAGCCCCAGCATTTT
TRBD2	TRBJ2-1	TRBV28	-	CASSSAAGGVNEQFF	TGTGCCAGCAGTTCCGCGGCGGGAGGGGTCAATGAGCAGTTCTTC
TRBD2	TRBJ2-5	TRBV2	-	CASSETSGTQETQYF	TGTGCCAGCAGTGAAACTAGCGGAACCCAAGAGACCCAGTACTTC
TRBD1	TRBJ2-2	TRBV3-1/TRBV3-2	-	CASSQDRIARGKIGELFF	TGTGCCAGCAGCCAAGATCGGATCGCCAGGGGGAAGATCGGGGAGCTGTTTTTT
-	TRBJ2-1	TRBV28	-	CASARAGGIYNEQFF	TGTGCCAGCGCACGTGCGGGCGGTATTTACAATGAGCAGTTCTTC
-	TRBJ1-2	TRBV24-1	-	CATSDPAKLYYGYTF	TGTGCCACCAGTGATCCCGCGAAGTTATACTATGGCTACACCTTC
-	TRBJ2-1	TRBV11-2	-	CASSRAGYNEQFF	TGTGCCAGCAGCCGCGCTGGTTACAATGAGCAGTTCTTC
TRBD1	TRBJ2-5	TRBV9	-	CASSGVGTAQETQYF	TGTGCCAGCAGCGGGGTGGGGACAGCTCAAGAGACCCAGTACTTC
TRBD2	TRBJ2-1	TRBV6-1	-	CASSEARAGGPENEQFF	TGTGCCAGCAGTGAAGCTCGGGCGGGAGGGCCGGAGAATGAGCAGTTCTTC
TRBD2	TRBJ2-3	TRBV5-1	-	CASSLTTSGRASITDTQYF	TGCGCCAGCAGCTTGACAACTAGCGGGAGGGCATCAATCACAGATACGCAGTATTTT
TRBD2	TRBJ2-5	TRBV6-5	-	CASSPSGREGETQYF	TGTGCCAGCAGTCCCAGCGGGAGGGAAGGGGAGACCCAGTACTTC
-	TRBJ1-2	TRBV7-2	-	CASSSAGGDYGYTF	TGTGCCAGCAGCTCAGCCGGGGGGGACTATGGCTACACCTTC
TRBD1	TRBJ2-1	TRBV6-6	few	CASSPLYTGGGYNEQFF	TGTGCCAGCAGTCCCCTGTATACAGGGGGCGGCTACAATGAGCAGTTCTTC
-	TRBJ1-3	TRBV11-2	-	CASNPVSGNTIYF	TGTGCCAGCAACCCCGTGAGTGGAAACACCATATATTTT
TRBD1	TRBJ2-5	TRBV20-1	-	CSATGERTQYF	TGCAGTGCCACAGGGGAGAGGACCCAGTACTTC
TRBD1	TRBJ2-4	TRBV19	-	CASSISLQTGNIQYF	TGTGCCAGTAGTATATCGCTCCAGACAGGGAACATTCAGTACTTC
TRBD1	TRBJ2-2	TRBV28	-	CASTETGVGTGELFF	TGTGCCAGCACCGAGACAGGGGTGGGCACCGGGGAGCTGTTTTTT
TRBD1	TRBJ1-1	TRBV3-1/TRBV3-2	-	CASSSGGQGAGFF	TGTGCCAGCAGCTCAGGGGGACAGGGTGCCGGCTTCTTT
-	TRBJ2-7	TRBV7-9	-	CASSTGHHYEQYF	TGTGCCAGCAGCACGGGACACCACTACGAGCAGTACTTC
TRBD1	TRBJ1-4	TRBV19	-	CASSDFGQGREKLFF	TGTGCCAGTAGTGACTTCGGACAGGGGAGGGAAAAACTGTTTTTT
-	TRBJ2-5	TRBV2	-	CASSEDSQETQYF	TGTGCCAGCAGTGAAGACAGCCAAGAGACCCAGTACTTC
TRBD1	TRBJ1-2	TRBV28	-	CASIEGTGYGYTF	TGTGCCAGCATCGAAGGGACAGGCTATGGCTACACCTTC
TRBD2	TRBJ2-5	TRBV7-2	-	CASSPKSLAGGGETQYF	TGTGCCAGCAGCCCCAAGTCTCTAGCGGGAGGGGGGGAGACCCAGTACTTC
-	TRBJ2-1	TRBV5-1	once	CASSLGHEEQFF	TGCGCCAGCAGCTTGGGACACGAGGAGCAGTTCTTC
-	TRBJ1-5	TRBV15	-	CATSRDQGDSNQPQHF	TGTGCCACCAGCAGAGATCAAGGGGATAGCAATCAGCCCCAGCATTTT